This T cell receptor beta chain was identified during a study of cytomegalovirus exposure and HLA in healthy donors. Across the whole study: In terms of ancestry, the Caucasian-associated cluster contained about four fifths of the approximately 400 genotyped donors.

Study conclusions and caveats: Another analysis was done later, and it associated roughly 15,000 TCR beta sequences with HLA alleles at 0.05 false discovery rate. Three CMV-associated chains proved CMV antigen-specific in vitro. Serostatus for CMV was the only available immune exposure information.

CDR1 SNHLY and CDR2 FYNNEI come from the germline V gene. Trimming took 11 bases from V and 3 from J; bases not matched to a gene: 12. The length of the CDR3 is 15 residues. Comments on this clone: Its cognate antigen is unknown.

Vbeta (60) and Jbeta (13) primers were used in the PCR. Sequenced by immunoSEQ multiplex PCR; TCRdb stores in-frame clones only, minus some. This table holds some 150,000 clones, roughly 80% found once. This chain joins TRBV2 and TRBJ2-2; 7 bases agree with TRBD1. Specimen: PBMCs. This TCR came from a young woman in good health and CMV-seropositive. This CDR3 reads CALQKGGEDTGELFF. In DNA form, the CDR3 reads TGTGCCTTACAAAAAGGGGGCGAGGACACCGGGGAGCTGTTTTTT.